The 14 T cell receptor beta chains below were found in one sample sequenced in a study of T cells in tumors after PD-1 blockade. Generated by immunoSEQ multiplex PCR, the TCRdb table keeps only in-frame clones and is missing some. The sample lists under 40,000 clones, roughly 73% seen once, with almost 40% in the top ten. Sequences were derived from PBMCs, sampled after anti-PD-1 treatment. The receptors derive from a human donor with basal cell carcinoma.

This clone was detected a few times. J is TRBJ2-7 and V is TRBV12-5; 7 nucleotides agree with TRBD2. The CDR3 length is 13 residues. Germline trimming cut 2 bases from V and 2 bases from J; bases unmatched to any gene: 0. The germline CDR1 and CDR2 sequences are LGHNT and FRNRAP. Written as DNA, the CDR3 is TGTGCTAGTGGTTTGAGCGGGACCTACGAGCAGTACTTC. This translates into CASGLSGTYEQYF.

The gene calls are TRBV27 and TRBJ2-1; 7 bases line up with TRBD2. In germline, CDR1 is MNHEY, CDR2 SMNVEV (reference sequence). V lost 2 bases, J lost 4 bases, and 8 bases stayed unmatched. The CDR3 consists of 16 residues. The CDR3 loop reads CASSLRTSLPYNEQFF. The CDR3 DNA is TGTGCCAGCAGTTTAAGGACTAGTCTCCCTTACAATGAGCAGTTCTTC.

V is TRBV13 and J is TRBJ1-6; perhaps TRBD1 as D (5 bases). Germline assignment: CDR1 PRHDT and CDR2 FYEKMQ (reference sequence). CDR3 length equals 19 residues. Trimming stripped 4 bases from V and 0 bases from J, with 19 bases between. The CDR3 spells CASSSRLLGGNSYNSPLHF. DNA for the CDR3: TGTGCCAGCAGCTCCCGCTTATTGGGGGGAAACTCCTATAATTCACCCCTCCACTTT.

The chain employs TRBV28 and TRBJ1-1; the match to TRBD1 covers 7 bases. The CDR3 extends over 13 amino acids. V was pared by 7 bases and J by 3 bases, with 5 bases of the junction left unmatched. Germline-derived CDR1 and CDR2 are MDHEN and SYDVKM. This CDR3 reads CASIDRAHTEAFF. The CDR3 bases are TGTGCCAGCATTGACAGGGCTCACACTGAAGCTTTCTTT.

This chain joins TRBV6-2 or TRBV6-3 and TRBJ2-1; D gene unclear. The CDR3 loop spans 14 amino acids. V was cut by 2 bases and J by 8 bases, with 13 bases left in between. The germline gives CDR1 MNHEY, CDR2 SVGEGT. The CDR3 reads CASSYGIRAHEQFF. In DNA, the CDR3 is TGTGCCAGCAGTTACGGGATAAGGGCGCATGAGCAGTTCTTC.

The chain is built from TRBV7-9 and TRBJ2-1, with D unclear. CDR3 length equals 14 residues. V lost 5 bases to trimming and J lost 0 bases, with 8 bases between them. CDR1 SEHNR and CDR2 FQNEAQ come from the germline V gene (reference sequence). CDR3 nucleotide sequence: TGTGCCAGCAGCCCAACGTACTCCTACAATGAGCAGTTCTTC. It specifies CASSPTYSYNEQFF. Based on the CDR3 plus reference TRBV7-9 and TRBJ2-1, the full variable domain is DTGVSQNPRHKITKRGQNVTFRCDPISEHNRLYWYRQTLGQGPEFLTYFQNEAQLEKSRLLSDRFSAERPKGSFSTLEIQRTEQGDSAMYLCASSPTYSYNEQFFGPGTRLTVL.

This clone was recorded once. The V gene is TRBV7-9, the J gene TRBJ2-1; 7 bases match TRBD2. CDR1 is SEHNR and CDR2 is FQNEAQ in the germline V gene (reference sequence). The CDR3 contains 13 residues. With 5 bases clipped from V and 12 bases from J, the junction kept 10 bases outside the gene matches. CDR3 DNA: TGTGCCAGCAGCCAGGCGGGGGACCGGGGGCAGTTCTTC. Protein product: CASSQAGDRGQFF.

This clone has only a few counts. The genes are TRBV7-2 and TRBJ2-1; 8 bases fit TRBD2. The J segment lost 14 bases and the V segment lost 5 bases, leaving 14 bases of the junction unmatched. The germline CDR1 and CDR2 sequences are SGHTA and FQGNSA. This CDR3 has 14 amino acids. CDR3 residues: CASSRVVGGAVEFF. In DNA form, the CDR3 reads TGTGCCAGCAGCCGCGTGGTCGGGGGGGCGGTCGAGTTCTTC.

The chain is built from TRBV2 and TRBJ1-1, with D uncertain. Per the germline V gene, CDR1 is SNHLY and CDR2 is FYNNEI. V was clipped by 4 bases and J by 4 bases, with 13 bases between them. There are 14 residues in the CDR3. CDR3 region: CASSVIGPTTEAFF. CDR3 in DNA: TGTGCCAGCAGTGTGATAGGGCCTACCACTGAAGCTTTCTTT.

J is TRBJ2-1 and V is TRBV6-1, with D possibly matching TRBD2 (6 bases). V was trimmed by 2 bases and J by 5 bases, leaving 13 bases between them. This CDR3 contains 15 residues. The germline V gene encodes CDR1 MNHNS and CDR2 SASEGT. The CDR3 loop is CASSELIAENNEQFF. The CDR3 DNA reads as TGTGCCAGCAGTGAACTAATAGCGGAAAACAATGAGCAGTTCTTC.

This chain uses TRBV19 with TRBJ2-3, with 11 bases lining up with TRBD2. Germline V gives CDR1 LNHDA, CDR2 SQIVND (reference sequence). J was trimmed by 11 bases and V by 6 bases; bases with no gene match: 19. The CDR3 length is 17 residues. CDR3 coding DNA: TGTGCCAGTAGCCTGGGACTAGCGGAGGGGGGAACCTTGAGGCAGTATTTT. It translates to CASSLGLAEGGTLRQYF.

The table lists this clone with a count of one. The gene calls are TRBV9 and TRBJ1-4; 8 nucleotides agree with TRBD1. Germline CDR1 reads SGDLS; CDR2 reads YYNGEE. CDR3 length equals 14 residues. Unmatched junction bases numbered 2, after V lost 3 bases and J lost 4 bases. CDR3 in DNA: TGTGCCAGCAGCGCGGGACAGGTTAATGAAAAACTGTTTTTT. Its protein is CASSAGQVNEKLFF.

The chain recombines TRBV10-3 with TRBJ2-3; no reliable D call. The CDR3 is 10 residues long. The V gene's germline CDR1 is ENHRY and CDR2 SYGVKD. Trimming removed 8 bases from V and 3 bases from J, with 3 bases in between. In DNA form, the CDR3 reads TGTGCCATCGGTACAGATACGCAGTATTTT. It codes for CAIGTDTQYF.

This CDR3 is CATADSGANVLTF. The CDR3 nucleotides are TGTGCCACCGCAGACTCCGGGGCCAACGTCCTGACTTTC. The V and J genes are TRBV15 and TRBJ2-6, with D hard to call. The CDR3 sequence is 13 residues long. Germline CDR1 LNHNV, CDR2 YYDKDF (reference sequence). Trimming cost V 8 bases and J 4 bases, with 9 bases left between them.